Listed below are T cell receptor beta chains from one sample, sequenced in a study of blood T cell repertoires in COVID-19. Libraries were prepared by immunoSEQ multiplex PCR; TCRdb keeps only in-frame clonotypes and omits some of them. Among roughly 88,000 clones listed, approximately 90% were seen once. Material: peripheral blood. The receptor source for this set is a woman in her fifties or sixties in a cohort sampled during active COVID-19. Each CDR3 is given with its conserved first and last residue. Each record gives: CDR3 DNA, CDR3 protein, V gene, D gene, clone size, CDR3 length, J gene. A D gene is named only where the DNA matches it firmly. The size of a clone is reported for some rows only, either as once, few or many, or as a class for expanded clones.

DNA: TGCGCCAGCAGCTTCCAGCGGGGTGGTTTGGACGAGCAGTACTTC
CDR3: CASSFQRGGLDEQYF
V: TRBV5-1
D: TRBD2
size: -
length: 15
J: TRBJ2-7

DNA: TGTGCCAGCATACGGGACAGGCTCAATCAGCCCCAGCATTTT
CDR3: CASIRDRLNQPQHF
V: TRBV6-6
D: TRBD1
size: -
length: 14
J: TRBJ1-5

DNA: TGTGCCAGCTCACTCCTCCGGGGGAGCACAGATACGCAGTATTTT
CDR3: CASSLLRGSTDTQYF
V: TRBV18
D: -
size: -
length: 15
J: TRBJ2-3

DNA: TGTGCCAGCAGACGGGGACAGAACACCGGGGAGCTGTTTTTT
CDR3: CASRRGQNTGELFF
V: TRBV6-6
D: -
size: -
length: 14
J: TRBJ2-2

DNA: TGTGCCAGCAAGGATAGCGGAGCATACACAGATACGCAGTATTTT
CDR3: CASKDSGAYTDTQYF
V: TRBV28
D: -
size: once
length: 15
J: TRBJ2-3

DNA: TGTGCCAGTAACAATCAGGGGGGTCACACTGAAGCTTTCTTT
CDR3: CASNNQGGHTEAFF
V: TRBV19
D: TRBD1
size: -
length: 14
J: TRBJ1-1

DNA: TGTGCCAGCAGTTTGGAGAATTCCTACGAGCAGTACTTC
CDR3: CASSLENSYEQYF
V: TRBV12-3/TRBV12-4
D: -
size: once
length: 13
J: TRBJ2-7

DNA: TGTGCCAGCTCTCCGCCGCGGGTGAGGGACACTGAAGCTTTCTTT
CDR3: CASSPPRVRDTEAFF
V: TRBV18
D: -
size: -
length: 15
J: TRBJ1-1

DNA: TGCAGCGTTGAAACGGTCCGTTACAATGAGCAGTTCTTC
CDR3: CSVETVRYNEQFF
V: TRBV29-1
D: -
size: once
length: 13
J: TRBJ2-1

DNA: TGTGCCAGCAGCCACACCCAGGGGAACTATGGCTACACCTTC
CDR3: CASSHTQGNYGYTF
V: TRBV5-4
D: -
size: -
length: 14
J: TRBJ1-2

DNA: TGTGCCAGCAGCTTTAACAGAAACACCGGGGAGCTGTTTTTT
CDR3: CASSFNRNTGELFF
V: TRBV7-6
D: -
size: -
length: 14
J: TRBJ2-2

DNA: TGTGCCAGCAGCTCCCCCCTGGGGGAGGCGACACGTGAGCAGTTCTTC
CDR3: CASSSPLGEATREQFF
V: TRBV5-4
D: -
size: -
length: 16
J: TRBJ2-1

DNA: TGCGCCAGCAGCTTGGAACAGGGAAGTTTATCTGAAGCTTTCTTT
CDR3: CASSLEQGSLSEAFF
V: TRBV5-1
D: -
size: -
length: 15
J: TRBJ1-1

DNA: TGTGCCAGCAGGACCGGGACAGACACCGGGGAGCTGTTTTTT
CDR3: CASRTGTDTGELFF
V: TRBV2
D: TRBD1
size: -
length: 14
J: TRBJ2-2

DNA: TGCGCCAGCAGCCTGGGTGGACAGGCAACCTACGAGCAGTACTTC
CDR3: CASSLGGQATYEQYF
V: TRBV4-1
D: TRBD1
size: few
length: 15
J: TRBJ2-7

DNA: TGTGCCAGCAGCGGACAGGGTAATGGCTACACCTTC
CDR3: CASSGQGNGYTF
V: TRBV9
D: TRBD1
size: -
length: 12
J: TRBJ1-2

DNA: TGTGCCAGCAGTGAGGGGGCCCGCGAGCAGTACTTC
CDR3: CASSEGAREQYF
V: TRBV6-1
D: -
size: few
length: 12
J: TRBJ2-7

DNA: TGTGCCAGCAGTATACAGGGCTACGAGCAGTACTTC
CDR3: CASSIQGYEQYF
V: TRBV2
D: -
size: once
length: 12
J: TRBJ2-7

DNA: TGTGCCAGCAGGGTCTCGGGGAGCACTGAAGCTTTCTTT
CDR3: CASRVSGSTEAFF
V: TRBV12-3/TRBV12-4
D: -
size: -
length: 13
J: TRBJ1-1

DNA: TGTGCCAGCAGCCAACCGGGACAGGGGTTCGGCGAGCAGTACTTC
CDR3: CASSQPGQGFGEQYF
V: TRBV7-9
D: TRBD1
size: -
length: 15
J: TRBJ2-7

DNA: TGTGCCAGCTCACCATCGGGGGTCACTAATGAAAAACTGTTTTTT
CDR3: CASSPSGVTNEKLFF
V: TRBV18
D: -
size: -
length: 15
J: TRBJ1-4

DNA: TGTGCTCTCGGGCGGGATAGCACAGATACGCAGTATTTT
CDR3: CALGRDSTDTQYF
V: TRBV7-9
D: -
size: once
length: 13
J: TRBJ2-3

DNA: TGTGCCAGCTCACCCTCGGACAGGGTAACCTACGAGCAGTACTTC
CDR3: CASSPSDRVTYEQYF
V: TRBV18
D: TRBD1
size: -
length: 15
J: TRBJ2-7

DNA: TGTGCCAGCACATCGGGTTCCCTTTACGAGCAGTACTTC
CDR3: CASTSGSLYEQYF
V: TRBV28
D: -
size: -
length: 13
J: TRBJ2-7

DNA: TGTGCCAGCAGCCCGGGACAGGGGTCCCTGATAACCGGGGAGCTGTTTTTT
CDR3: CASSPGQGSLITGELFF
V: TRBV5-6
D: TRBD1
size: -
length: 17
J: TRBJ2-2

DNA: TGTGCCAGCAGCTTAGGGGCTCAAACAGAGACCCAGTACTTC
CDR3: CASSLGAQTETQYF
V: TRBV11-1
D: -
size: -
length: 14
J: TRBJ2-5

DNA: TGTGCCAGCAGTTTCGGACAGGGTCGAACTGGGGCCAACGTCCTGACTTTC
CDR3: CASSFGQGRTGANVLTF
V: TRBV27
D: TRBD1
size: once
length: 17
J: TRBJ2-6

DNA: TGTGCCAGCAGCTCACCCCGACAGGGGTCTGGGGCCAACGTCCTGACTTTC
CDR3: CASSSPRQGSGANVLTF
V: TRBV7-9
D: TRBD1
size: once
length: 17
J: TRBJ2-6

DNA: TGTGCCAGCAGCCGGGACAGGGCGAACACCGGGGAGCTGTTTTTT
CDR3: CASSRDRANTGELFF
V: TRBV7-9
D: TRBD1
size: -
length: 15
J: TRBJ2-2

DNA: TGTGCCAGCAGTTCCCCGGCTAGTCAGATAAACATTCAGTACTTC
CDR3: CASSSPASQINIQYF
V: TRBV6-5
D: -
size: -
length: 15
J: TRBJ2-4

DNA: TGTGCCAGCAGCTTAGATACAGGTTCTACCAATGAGCAGTTCTTC
CDR3: CASSLDTGSTNEQFF
V: TRBV7-6
D: -
size: -
length: 15
J: TRBJ2-1

DNA: TGTGCCAGCAGCTTGGGGGGGGGCTCTGGAAACACCATATATTTT
CDR3: CASSLGGGSGNTIYF
V: TRBV5-4
D: -
size: -
length: 15
J: TRBJ1-3

DNA: TGTGCCAGCTCAGGGACAGGGGATGCTGAAGCTTTCTTT
CDR3: CASSGTGDAEAFF
V: TRBV18
D: TRBD1
size: -
length: 13
J: TRBJ1-1

DNA: TGTGCCAGTAGTACTGCGGGAGGGCCAGGGGAGCAGTACTTC
CDR3: CASSTAGGPGEQYF
V: TRBV19
D: TRBD2
size: -
length: 14
J: TRBJ2-7

DNA: TGTGCCAGCAGCCAAGAAGGGGGTAATTCACCCCTCCACTTT
CDR3: CASSQEGGNSPLHF
V: TRBV3-1/TRBV3-2
D: -
size: -
length: 14
J: TRBJ1-6

DNA: TGTGCCAGCAGCGAGTGGGGGGCTAGCGGGATTACAGATACGCAGTATTTT
CDR3: CASSEWGASGITDTQYF
V: TRBV7-2
D: TRBD2
size: -
length: 17
J: TRBJ2-3

DNA: TGTGCCAGCAGCCTCAGGGTGCCCCCATCCGAAGCTTTCTTT
CDR3: CASSLRVPPSEAFF
V: TRBV3-1/TRBV3-2
D: -
size: -
length: 14
J: TRBJ1-1

DNA: TGCGCCAGCAGCTCCGCCGGGACAGCTAACTATGGCTACACCTTC
CDR3: CASSSAGTANYGYTF
V: TRBV5-1
D: TRBD1
size: once
length: 15
J: TRBJ1-2

DNA: TGCGCCAGCAGCCAAGATATTGTTGCTGGGGCCAACGTCCTGACTTTC
CDR3: CASSQDIVAGANVLTF
V: TRBV4-1
D: -
size: -
length: 16
J: TRBJ2-6

DNA: TGTGCCAGCAGTCTTCCACAGGGGGCTGAGGAGCAGTACTTC
CDR3: CASSLPQGAEEQYF
V: TRBV28
D: TRBD1
size: -
length: 14
J: TRBJ2-7

DNA: TGCGCCAGCAGCTTGGATGGGGGGACTAACATTCAGTACTTC
CDR3: CASSLDGGTNIQYF
V: TRBV5-1
D: -
size: -
length: 14
J: TRBJ2-4

DNA: TGTGCCAGCAGTTTCCCGGGGGGAGATACGCAGTATTTT
CDR3: CASSFPGGDTQYF
V: TRBV6-5
D: TRBD2
size: -
length: 13
J: TRBJ2-3

DNA: TGTGCCAGCAGCTTTACCCTAGCGCCTCTGGGAGATACGCAGTATTTT
CDR3: CASSFTLAPLGDTQYF
V: TRBV11-3
D: -
size: -
length: 16
J: TRBJ2-3

DNA: TGTGCCAGCTCACCAGAACAGGGCTCGTCCAACGAGCAGTACTTC
CDR3: CASSPEQGSSNEQYF
V: TRBV18
D: -
size: -
length: 15
J: TRBJ2-7

DNA: TGTGCCAGTACCCATGGACAGTTGAACACTGAAGCTTTCTTT
CDR3: CASTHGQLNTEAFF
V: TRBV19
D: -
size: once
length: 14
J: TRBJ1-1

DNA: TGTGCCACCAGTGACGCGGGTTTCACCCTTACGAACACCGGGGAGCTGTTTTTT
CDR3: CATSDAGFTLTNTGELFF
V: TRBV24-1
D: -
size: once
length: 18
J: TRBJ2-2

DNA: TGTGCCGGGGGGTCAGATGATAACTATGGCTACACCTTC
CDR3: CAGGSDDNYGYTF
V: TRBV7-9
D: -
size: -
length: 13
J: TRBJ1-2

DNA: TGTGCCAGCAGCTTAGGGCAGTCTAGCAATCAGCCCCAGCATTTT
CDR3: CASSLGQSSNQPQHF
V: TRBV7-2
D: -
size: -
length: 15
J: TRBJ1-5